The present T cell receptor beta chain was sequenced within a study of CXCR3-negative and CXCR3-positive naive CD8 T cells. About the research overall: Every library held about 1.5 +/- 0.3 million TRB reads, and the total came to around 150 million. Findings of the study overall: CXCR3-expressing naive cells carried TRB CDR3s more hydrophobic than those of CXCR3-negative naive cells. Each naive subset displayed comparably high diversity, whereas memory CD8+ cells displayed much lower diversity.

The CDR3 is 15 residues long. The germline gives CDR1 MGHRA, CDR2 YSYEKL. In preparing the TRB cDNA libraries, 5' RACE with UMI labels was used. TCRdb reprocessed the 5' RACE reads, with one entry per CDR3 protein and no DNA. The repertoire table contains 100,000 to 150,000 distinct CDR3 sequences. Concerning this clonotype: Its antigen is unidentified.

This sequence was found in a human donor in good health. Some clones in this sample may be carry-over from other donors' samples. Material: naive CXCR3+ CD8+ T cells from blood. Stated subset: CD45RO-CCR7+CD27+CD95- naive CD8+ T cells expressing CXCR3 (TNR3+). V is TRBV4-1 and J is TRBJ2-3. The CDR3 spells CASSQEAVRTDTQYF.